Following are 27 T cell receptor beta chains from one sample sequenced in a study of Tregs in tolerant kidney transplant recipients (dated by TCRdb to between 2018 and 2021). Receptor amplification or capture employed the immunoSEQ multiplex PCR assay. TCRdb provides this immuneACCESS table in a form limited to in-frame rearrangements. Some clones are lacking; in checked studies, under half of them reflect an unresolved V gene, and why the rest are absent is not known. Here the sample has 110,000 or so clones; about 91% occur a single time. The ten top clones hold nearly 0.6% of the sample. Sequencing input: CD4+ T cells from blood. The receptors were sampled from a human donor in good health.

CDR3 loop: CASSEPGSYTF. The CDR3 DNA sequence: TGTGCCAGCAGTGAACCGGGCAGCTACACCTTC. The chain employs TRBV6-5 and TRBJ1-2, with D unclear. V was pared by 5 bases and J by 9 bases, with 10 bases between. The CDR3 extends over 11 amino acids. Germline values: CDR1 MNHEY, CDR2 SVGAGI.

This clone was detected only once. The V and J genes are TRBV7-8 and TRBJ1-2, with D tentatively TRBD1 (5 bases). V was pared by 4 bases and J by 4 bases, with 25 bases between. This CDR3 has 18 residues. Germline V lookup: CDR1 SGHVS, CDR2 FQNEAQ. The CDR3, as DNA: TGTGCCAGCAGCTCATCTCTCACAGTGGGCCCGGGGGGCTATGGCTACACCTTC. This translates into CASSSSLTVGPGGYGYTF.

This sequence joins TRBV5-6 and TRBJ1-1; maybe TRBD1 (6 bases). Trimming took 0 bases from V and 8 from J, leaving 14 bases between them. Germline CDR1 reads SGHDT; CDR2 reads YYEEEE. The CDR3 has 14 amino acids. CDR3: CASSLGRRGSEAFF. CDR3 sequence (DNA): TGTGCCAGCAGCTTGGGAAGGAGGGGGTCCGAAGCTTTCTTT.

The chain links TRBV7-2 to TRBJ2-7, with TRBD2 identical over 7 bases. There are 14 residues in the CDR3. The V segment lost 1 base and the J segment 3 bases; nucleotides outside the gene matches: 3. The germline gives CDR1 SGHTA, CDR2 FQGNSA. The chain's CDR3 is CASSLGGGFYEQYF. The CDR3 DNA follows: TGTGCCAGCAGCTTAGGCGGGGGTTTCTACGAGCAGTACTTC.

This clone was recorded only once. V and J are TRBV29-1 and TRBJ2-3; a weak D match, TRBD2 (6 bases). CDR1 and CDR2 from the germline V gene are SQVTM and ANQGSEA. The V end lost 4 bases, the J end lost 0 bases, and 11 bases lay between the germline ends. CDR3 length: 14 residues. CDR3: CSVAYGGSTDTQYF. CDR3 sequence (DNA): TGCAGCGTTGCTTACGGGGGAAGCACAGATACGCAGTATTTT.

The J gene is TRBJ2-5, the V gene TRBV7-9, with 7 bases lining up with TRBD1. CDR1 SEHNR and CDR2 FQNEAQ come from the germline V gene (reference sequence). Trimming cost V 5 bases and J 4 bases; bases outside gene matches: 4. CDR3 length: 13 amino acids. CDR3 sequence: CASSRDRAETQYF. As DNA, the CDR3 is TGTGCCAGCAGCCGCGACAGGGCAGAGACCCAGTACTTC.

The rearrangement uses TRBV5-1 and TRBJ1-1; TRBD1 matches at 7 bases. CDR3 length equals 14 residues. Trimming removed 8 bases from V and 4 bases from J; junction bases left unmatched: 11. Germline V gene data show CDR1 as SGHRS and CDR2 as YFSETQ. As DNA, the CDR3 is TGCGCCAGTCGGGCGGGACAGTTAGTCACTGAAGCTTTCTTT. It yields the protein CASRAGQLVTEAFF.

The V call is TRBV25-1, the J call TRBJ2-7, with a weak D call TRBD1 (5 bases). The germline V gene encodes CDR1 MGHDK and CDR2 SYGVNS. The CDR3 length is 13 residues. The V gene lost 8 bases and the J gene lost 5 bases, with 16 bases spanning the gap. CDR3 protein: CASGLIKGDEQYF. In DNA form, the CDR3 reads TGTGCCAGCGGCCTGATTAAAGGGGACGAGCAGTACTTC.

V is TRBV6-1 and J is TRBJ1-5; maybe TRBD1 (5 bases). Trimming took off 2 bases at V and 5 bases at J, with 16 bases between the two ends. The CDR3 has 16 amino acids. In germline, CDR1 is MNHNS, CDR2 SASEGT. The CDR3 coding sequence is TGTGCCAGCAGTGAACCCGCAGGGCGTTCGGATCAGCCCCAGCATTTT. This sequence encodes CASSEPAGRSDQPQHF.

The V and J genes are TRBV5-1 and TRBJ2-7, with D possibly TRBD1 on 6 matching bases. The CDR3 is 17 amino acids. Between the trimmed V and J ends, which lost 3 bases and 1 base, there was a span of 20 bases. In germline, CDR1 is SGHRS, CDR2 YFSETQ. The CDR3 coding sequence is TGCGCCAGCAGCTCTTCCCAATCGGGACAAAAATCCTACGAGCAGTACTTC. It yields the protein CASSSSQSGQKSYEQYF.

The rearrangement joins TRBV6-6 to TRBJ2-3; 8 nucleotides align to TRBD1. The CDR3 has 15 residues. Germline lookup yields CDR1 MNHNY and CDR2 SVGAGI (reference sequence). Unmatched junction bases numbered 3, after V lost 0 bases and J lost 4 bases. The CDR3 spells CASSYSRGQADTQYF. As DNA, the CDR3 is TGTGCCAGCAGTTACTCCAGGGGGCAAGCAGATACGCAGTATTTT.

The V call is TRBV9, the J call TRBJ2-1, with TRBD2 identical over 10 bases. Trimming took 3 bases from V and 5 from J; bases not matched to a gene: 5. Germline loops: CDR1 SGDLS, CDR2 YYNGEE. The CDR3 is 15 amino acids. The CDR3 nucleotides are TGTGCCAGCAGCGCATGGACTAGCGGCGACAATGAGCAGTTCTTC. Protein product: CASSAWTSGDNEQFF. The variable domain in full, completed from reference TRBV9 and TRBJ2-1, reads DSGVTQTPKHLITATGQRVTLRCSPRSGDLSVYWYQQSLDQGLQFLIQYYNGEERAKGNILERFSAQQFPDLHSELNLSSLELGDSALYFCASSAWTSGDNEQFFGPGTRLTVL.

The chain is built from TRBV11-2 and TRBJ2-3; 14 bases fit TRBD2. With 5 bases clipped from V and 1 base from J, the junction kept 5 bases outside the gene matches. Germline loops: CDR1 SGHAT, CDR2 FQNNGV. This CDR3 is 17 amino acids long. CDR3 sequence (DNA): TGTGCCAGCAGCGGTGGACTAGCGGGAGGTGGCACAGATACGCAGTATTTT. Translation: CASSGGLAGGGTDTQYF.

The CDR3 protein is CASSPLGGAFNEQFF. DNA of the CDR3: TGCGCCAGCAGCCCCCTAGGGGGGGCCTTCAATGAGCAGTTCTTC. The chain has TRBV4-1 and TRBJ2-1, with D tentatively TRBD2 (7 bases). V shed 4 bases and J shed 6 bases, with 16 bases lying between them. CDR1 is MGHRA and CDR2 is YSYEKL in the germline V gene. The CDR3 length is 15 residues.

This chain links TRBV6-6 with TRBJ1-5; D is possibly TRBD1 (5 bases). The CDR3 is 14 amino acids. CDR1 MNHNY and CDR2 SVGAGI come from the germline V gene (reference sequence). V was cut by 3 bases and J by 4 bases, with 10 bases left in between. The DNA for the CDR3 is TGTGCCAGCAGTTATAAAGGGGAAAATCAGCCCCAGCATTTT. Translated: CASSYKGENQPQHF.

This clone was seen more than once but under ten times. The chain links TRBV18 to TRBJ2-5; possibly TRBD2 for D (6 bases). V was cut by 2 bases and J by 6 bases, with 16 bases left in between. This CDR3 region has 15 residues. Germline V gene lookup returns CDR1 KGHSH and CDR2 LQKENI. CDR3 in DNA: TGTGCCAGCTCACCAAGTACTAGCACTATAAAGACCCAGTACTTC. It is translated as CASSPSTSTIKTQYF.

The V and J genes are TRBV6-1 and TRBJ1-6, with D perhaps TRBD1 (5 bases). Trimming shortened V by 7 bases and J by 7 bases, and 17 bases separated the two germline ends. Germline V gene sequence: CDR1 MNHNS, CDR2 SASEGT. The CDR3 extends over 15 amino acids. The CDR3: CASNRNGGENSPLHF. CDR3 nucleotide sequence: TGTGCCAGCAACCGAAACGGGGGGGAAAATTCACCCCTCCACTTT.

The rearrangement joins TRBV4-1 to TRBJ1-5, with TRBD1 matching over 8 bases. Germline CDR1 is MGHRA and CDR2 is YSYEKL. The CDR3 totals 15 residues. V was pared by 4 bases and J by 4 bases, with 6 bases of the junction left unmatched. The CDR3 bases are TGCGCCAGCAGCCGCCGCAGGGGGCCGAATCAGCCCCAGCATTTT. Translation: CASSRRRGPNQPQHF.

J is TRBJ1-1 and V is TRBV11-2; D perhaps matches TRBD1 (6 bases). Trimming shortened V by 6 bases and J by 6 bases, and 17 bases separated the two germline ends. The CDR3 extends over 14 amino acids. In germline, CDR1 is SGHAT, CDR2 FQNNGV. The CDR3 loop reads CASSFLGQSAEAFF. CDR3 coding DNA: TGTGCCAGCAGTTTTCTAGGACAGTCCGCTGAAGCTTTCTTT. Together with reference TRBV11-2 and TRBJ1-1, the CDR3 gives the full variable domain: EAGVAQSPRYKIIEKRQSVAFWCNPISGHATLYWYQQILGQGPKLLIQFQNNGVVDDSQLPKDRFSAERLKGVDSTLKIQPAKLEDSAVYLCASSFLGQSAEAFFGQGTRLTVV.

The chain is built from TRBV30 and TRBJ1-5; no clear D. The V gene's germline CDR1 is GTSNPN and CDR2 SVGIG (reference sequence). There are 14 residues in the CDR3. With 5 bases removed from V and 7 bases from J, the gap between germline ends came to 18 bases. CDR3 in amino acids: CAWGLVGRDQPQHF. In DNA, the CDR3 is TGTGCCTGGGGGTTGGTAGGACGAGACCAGCCCCAGCATTTT.

CDR3 nucleotide sequence: TGTGCCAGCAGCCCGACAGTCTCTGGGGCCAACGTCCTGACTTTC. This translates into CASSPTVSGANVLTF. The genes are TRBV7-3 and TRBJ2-6; TRBD1 might be the D (5 bases). Trimming pared 5 bases from V and 0 bases from J, leaving 8 bases between. The CDR3 loop spans 15 amino acids. The germline V gene encodes CDR1 SGHTA and CDR2 FQGTGA.

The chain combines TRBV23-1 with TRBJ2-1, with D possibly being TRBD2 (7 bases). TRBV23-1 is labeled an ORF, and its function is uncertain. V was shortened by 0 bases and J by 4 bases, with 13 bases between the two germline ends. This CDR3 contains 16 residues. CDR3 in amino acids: CASSQSPGGKYNEQFF. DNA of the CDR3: TGCGCCAGCAGTCAATCGCCGGGGGGCAAGTACAATGAGCAGTTCTTC.

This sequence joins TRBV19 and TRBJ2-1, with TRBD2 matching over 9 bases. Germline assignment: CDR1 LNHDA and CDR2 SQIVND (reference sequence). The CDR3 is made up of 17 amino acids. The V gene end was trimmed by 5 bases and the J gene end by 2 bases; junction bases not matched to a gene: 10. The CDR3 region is CASSSQATSGPYNEQFF. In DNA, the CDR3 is TGTGCCAGTAGTTCCCAGGCCACTAGCGGGCCCTACAATGAGCAGTTCTTC.

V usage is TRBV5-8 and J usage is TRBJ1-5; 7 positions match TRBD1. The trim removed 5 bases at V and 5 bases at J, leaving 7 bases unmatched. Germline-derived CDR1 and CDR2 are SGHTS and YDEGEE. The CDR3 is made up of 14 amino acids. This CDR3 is CASRTRQGDQPQHF. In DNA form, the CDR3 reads TGTGCCAGCAGGACCCGACAGGGCGATCAGCCCCAGCATTTT.

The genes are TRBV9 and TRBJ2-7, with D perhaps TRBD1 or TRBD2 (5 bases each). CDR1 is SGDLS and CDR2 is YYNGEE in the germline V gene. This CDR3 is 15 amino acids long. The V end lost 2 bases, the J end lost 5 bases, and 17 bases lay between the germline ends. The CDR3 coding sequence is TGTGCCAGCAGCGTTACCGGGACGGCGCCTCACGAGCAGTACTTC. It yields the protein CASSVTGTAPHEQYF.

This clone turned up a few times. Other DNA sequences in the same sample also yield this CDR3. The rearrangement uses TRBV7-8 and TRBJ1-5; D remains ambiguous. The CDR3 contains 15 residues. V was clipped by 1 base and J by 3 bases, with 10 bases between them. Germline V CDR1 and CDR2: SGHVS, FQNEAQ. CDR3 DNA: TGTGCCAGCAGCTTAGTTCCAGGAAACAATCAGCCCCAGCATTTT. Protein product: CASSLVPGNNQPQHF.

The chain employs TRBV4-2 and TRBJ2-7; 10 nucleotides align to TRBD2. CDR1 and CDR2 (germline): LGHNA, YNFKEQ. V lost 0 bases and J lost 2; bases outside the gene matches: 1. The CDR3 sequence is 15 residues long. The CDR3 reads CASSQESGRAYEQYF. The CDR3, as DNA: TGTGCCAGCAGCCAAGAAAGCGGGAGGGCCTACGAGCAGTACTTC.